This T cell receptor beta chain was recorded in a study of early T cells in non-severe SARS-CoV-2 infection (dated by TCRdb to about 2021). With regard to the full study: Bulk RNA from unsorted whole blood was used for TCR sequencing, so alpha and beta chains could not be paired. General findings and caveats noted by the study authors: VDJdb matching was skewed toward anti-spike CD8 responses and likely underestimated virus-specific expansions by missing private and CD4 specificities.

V drops 4 bases and J drops 4 bases, leaving 15 bases in between. Based on the germline V gene (reference sequence), the CDR1 and CDR2 sequences are LNHNV and YYDKDF. Taken from cysteine to phenylalanine, the CDR3 has 15 residues. Just CDR3 DNA is preserved here, 45 bases in frame from base 1. Libraries were made using 5' RACE. This sample was sequenced with a NextSeq 500. The TCR library protocol attached unique molecular identifiers to individual cDNA molecules to correct for sequencing error and PCR bias. Sequencing covered both TCR alpha and beta chains, and within each sample the abundances of alpha and beta sequences were tightly co-correlated. The paper's processing steps were these. Decombinator V4 was used to annotate TCR sequences for V gene, J gene and CDR3. TCRs were defined as expanded if a significant change between any two time points was detected under a Poisson model with p below 0.0001. TCR abundances were normalised to the total number of TCRs sequenced in each sample and reported as counts per million. TRAV1-2 paired with TRAJ12, TRAJ20 or TRAJ33 defined MAIT TCRs, while TRAV10 paired with TRAJ18 defined iNKT TCRs. VDJdb, accessed on 1 November 2021, was searched for TCRs annotated for CMV, EBV and SARS-CoV-2, and TCRs annotated for more than one antigen were excluded. The public reads were reprocessed in TCRdb via fastp at Q25 and MiXCR, keeping in-frame beta chains. Entries that share a CDR3 protein sequence are merged under the most common genes and DNA. In this record, the V and J calls reflect TCRdb's handling and not the investigators' own analysis. This sample is represented by under 75,000 distinct CDR3 sequences; 12% of them were singletons. Jointly, the top ten make up about 9.7% of the sample.

The study was a case-control design nested within a healthcare worker cohort in London, UK, with weekly nasopharyngeal swab PCR tests and blood sampling. Between 23 and 31 March 2020, the week of the UK lockdown, healthcare workers were enrolled and then followed up weekly for as long as 16 weeks. This clonotype was found many times. No cognate antigen has been identified for it. Nothing much larger sits one base from this clone, and base qualities are not available. This sequence was found in an adult who was a healthcare worker with PCR-confirmed SARS-CoV-2 infection or an uninfected control (not recorded which). The chain employs TRBV15 and TRBJ2-3, with the D gene possibly TRBD1 or TRBD2, each one fitting 7 bases. Sequences were obtained from whole blood. The base sequence is TGTGCCACCAGCAAAGGGGGCGGGAGCCCAGATACGCAGTATTTT. Its protein reads: CATSKGGGSPDTQYF.